This is a list of T cell receptor beta chains from one sample in a study of human T cells and chemical hapten exposure. TCRdb used MiXCR to reprocess the RACE reads, holding one entry per CDR3 protein. This table holds 340,000 or so distinct CDR3 sequences, under 9% found once. The source material was whole blood, sampled in connection with sensitization to the hapten diphenylcyclopropenone (DPC). Receptors were obtained from a woman between 18 and 29 years old with alopecia areata. Some clones in this sample may be carry-over from other donors' samples. The CDR3 runs from the conserved cysteine through the conserved F or W. Each record gives: V gene, D gene, J gene, clone size, CDR3 DNA, CDR3 protein. A D gene is named only where the DNA matches it firmly. Some rows have no size entry. The others give once, few or many, or a class for an expanded clone.

TRBV28	TRBD1	TRBJ2-7	many	TGTGCCAGCAGTCCCCAGGGACAGGGGGCGAACGAGCAGTACTTC	CASSPQGQGANEQYF
TRBV11-2	.	TRBJ2-3	many	TGTGCCAGCAGCCCCGGGGCACAGGTCGCAGATACGCAGTATTTT	CASSPGAQVADTQYF
TRBV19	TRBD1	TRBJ2-1	many	TGTGCCAGTAGCGACGGGACAGGGTTCAATGAGCAGTTCTTC	CASSDGTGFNEQFF
TRBV2	TRBD2	TRBJ2-5	few	TGTGCCAGCGGGGCTAGCGGCCAAGAGACCCAGTACTTC	CASGASGQETQYF
TRBV6-2/TRBV6-3	.	TRBJ1-2	few	TGTGCCAGCAGTTATACCGCATTCTATGGCTACACCTTC	CASSYTAFYGYTF
TRBV4-3	.	TRBJ1-5	few	TGCGCCAGCAGCCAAGACACGGGTCAGCCCCAGCATTTT	CASSQDTGQPQHF
TRBV29-1	.	TRBJ2-5	.	TGCAGCGTCGCGGACAGTTGGAAAGAGACCCAGTACTTC	CSVADSWKETQYF
TRBV3-1	.	TRBJ1-1	.	TGTGCCAGCAGCCTTGGGTGGCAGGGCGACACTGAAGCTTTCTTT	CASSLGWQGDTEAFF
TRBV29-1	.	TRBJ1-1	.	TGCAGCGCCATAACAGATGGTTTTAAGGGGGCTTTCTTT	CSAITDGFKGAFF
TRBV4-1	TRBD1	TRBJ1-4	.	TGCGCCAGCAGCCAAGAGGACAGGCCCGAAAAACTGTTTTTT	CASSQEDRPEKLFF